This T cell receptor beta chain is from a study of early T cells in non-severe SARS-CoV-2 infection. Study overall: Sequencing input comprised bulk RNA from unsorted whole blood; chain pairing was not available.

This clonotype came up once. Unique molecular identifiers (one per individual cDNA molecule) were attached. TCRdb analysed the 5' RACE reads with MiXCR anew, one entry per CDR3 protein. Of roughly 90,000 distinct CDR3 sequences listed, 13% to 15% are singletons. The sequence was collected from an adult who was a healthcare worker with PCR-confirmed SARS-CoV-2 infection or an uninfected control (not recorded which). Sequenced material: whole blood.

The CDR3 loop is CASSFGGTRSNEQFF. The CDR3 bases are TGTGCCAGCAGTTTCGGGGGAACGAGGTCGAATGAGCAGTTCTTC. The chain carries TRBV28 and TRBJ2-1; a possible D gene is TRBD2 (6 bases). The CDR3 runs to 15 residues. CDR1 and CDR2 (germline): MDHEN, SYDVKM. The germline V and J ends were trimmed by 3 bases and 7 bases, with 16 bases remaining between them.